This TCR beta chain was identified in a study of PD-1 blockade in classical Hodgkin lymphoma (dated by TCRdb to 2019 to 2021). General notes on the study: Nivolumab dosing was 3 mg/kg intravenously every 2 weeks, continuing until either disease progression or unacceptable toxicity. To define a peripheral blood immune signature of response to PD-1 blockade in classical Hodgkin lymphoma, the study combined TCR beta sequencing with CyTOF.

Genomic DNA was extracted with the Qiagen DNeasy kit from unsorted PBMCs and from negatively selected CD4+ and CD8+ fractions. Using primers that anneal to V and J segments, immunoSEQ multiplex PCR amplified the TCR beta CDR3 regions. A synthetic immune receptor repertoire was used to minimize amplification bias, and any residual bias was removed computationally once sequencing was done. The paper's data handling went like this. Custom Python scripts were used to quantify repertoire diversity as the Shannon entropy index. Unsorted, CD4+ and CD8+ repertoires were analyzed separately, except for combined analyses in which CD4+ and CD8+ sequences were merged in silico. A clone counted as expanded when the clone's frequency after treatment rose at least 2-fold relative to C1D1, and clones undetected at baseline were given a pseudocount of 0.5. Clones with 0 or 1 copy at C1D1 were classified as singleton clones, and clones with 2 or more copies were classified as non-singleton clones. Clones expanded in unsorted samples were annotated as CD4+, CD8+ or unknown by matching protein sequences in sorted samples from the same patient. Wilcoxon tests on paired samples were used to test diversity changes from C1D1 to C4D1. What TCRdb holds here is the immuneACCESS table cut down to in-frame rearrangements. Part of the clones is not present; checked against another copy, under half of the missing clones reflect an unresolved V gene, and the others are unexplained. D and trimming come from the DNA, and the V and J calls and clone size come from that table. The sample profile shows roughly 35,000 clones; roughly 92% of them were found once. The ten largest clones represent 0.25% to 0.35% of the sample.

Reading from cysteine to phenylalanine, the CDR3 counts 13 amino acids. This entry keeps only the CDR3 DNA: 39 bases, framed from base 1. Relative to germline, V is 8 bases shorter and J is 5 bases shorter, with 15 bases between their ends. The germline V gene specifies SNHLY as CDR1 and FYNNEI as CDR2. Broader findings and caveats from the paper: Newly diagnosed patients were reported to have lower baseline TCR diversity than healthy donors, and relapsed/refractory patients were reported to have lower baseline TCR diversity still. The study was restricted to a single clinical trial cohort, and the causes of repertoire differences, possibly disease activity or prior therapy, were left undefined. A significant rise by C4D1 was seen in CD4+ but not CD8+ TCR diversity (p=0.0027 vs p=0.16), with the rise being most apparent in complete responders (p=0.02). Diversity was lower in patients who began nivolumab less than 1 year after ASCT, so these patients were left out of later analyses to avoid confounding by immune reconstitution. Trial patients achieving complete response had baseline diversity similar to newly diagnosed patients, whereas partial responders and progressors had significantly lower diversity.

This specimen's time point label, interpreted: cycle 4 day 1 (C4D1), after less than 7 weeks of nivolumab. Relapse after autologous stem cell transplantation had occurred in all trial patients, and cohorts A, B and C were distinguished by prior brentuximab vedotin exposure. A Miltenyi CD4+ T cell isolation kit was used for magnetic negative selection to purify CD4+ T cells from thawed PBMCs. A total of approximately 51 patients with relapsed/refractory classical Hodgkin lymphoma made up the trial cohort, and each patient's best overall response was complete response, partial response or progressive disease. Single-agent nivolumab was administered to trial patients in the multi-cohort phase II CheckMate 205 trial. Best overall response was determined by an independent review committee according to the 2007 International Working Group response criteria. Trial PBMCs were collected just before the start of nivolumab (C1D1) and during therapy at cycle 2 day 1 and cycle 4 day 1. Peripheral blood was collected in 8 mL Vacutainer Cell Preparation Tubes, from which PBMCs were isolated by centrifugation and then cryopreserved. Purified CD4+ and CD8+ fractions were prepared only for cases where an additional PBMC sample was available. On LS columns in a quadroMACS separator, the magnetically labelled cells were depleted, and the flow-through was collected as the purified fraction.

Notes on this clone: What antigen it recognizes has not been identified. The sample holds no much larger clone one base away, and base qualities are not on file.

Here the sequenced sample was CD4+ T cells from blood, taken before the fourth cycle of nivolumab. The chain uses TRBV2 and TRBJ2-5; the D gene is possibly TRBD1, with 6 bases matching. This TCR derives from a human donor with classical Hodgkin lymphoma. The CDR3 sequence is CASVQGRVETQYF. The nucleotides read TGTGCCAGCGTCCAGGGGCGGGTTGAGACCCAGTACTTC.